This passage covers 20 T cell receptor beta chains from one sample sequenced in a study of blood T cell repertoires in COVID-19. Profiled with immunoSEQ multiplex PCR; TCRdb holds only in-frame clones, not every one. Of about 220,000 clones listed, around nine tenths were seen once; the top ten hold roughly 14%. Sequenced input: PBMCs or T cells enriched from blood (not recorded which). The source is a woman between 50 and 59 years old with acute COVID-19.

The chain has TRBV28 and TRBJ1-5, with TRBD1 matching 7 bases. V was pared by 2 bases and J by 4 bases, with 14 bases of the junction left unmatched. The CDR3 loop spans 18 amino acids. In germline, CDR1 is MDHEN, CDR2 SYDVKM. The CDR3 loop reads CASSLEGGPQQGNQPQHF. The CDR3 DNA is TGTGCCAGCAGTTTAGAAGGGGGCCCCCAACAGGGGAATCAGCCCCAGCATTTT.

The chain is built from TRBV30 and TRBJ1-5; no reliable D call. Trimming cost V 7 bases and J 4 bases, with 17 bases left between them. The germline CDR1 and CDR2 sequences are GTSNPN and SVGIG (reference sequence). The CDR3 covers 14 residues. The CDR3 reads CASSLPYRNQPQHF. Written as DNA, the CDR3 is TGTGCCTCGTCCCTCCCGTACAGAAATCAGCCCCAGCATTTT.

V usage is TRBV28 and J usage is TRBJ2-3; a weak D match, TRBD1 (5 bases). Between the trimmed V and J ends, which lost 3 bases and 1 base, there was a span of 11 bases. The CDR3 totals 15 residues. Germline lookup yields CDR1 MDHEN and CDR2 SYDVKM. CDR3 sequence (DNA): TGTGCCAGCAGTTTTTCCAGGGATGGCACAGATACGCAGTATTTT. It translates to CASSFSRDGTDTQYF.

The rearrangement uses TRBV19 and TRBJ2-3, with TRBD2 as a possible D gene (6 bases). The CDR3 spans 16 residues. V lost 1 base and J 2 bases, leaving 13 bases between the germline ends. Germline V gene data show CDR1 as LNHDA and CDR2 as SQIVND (reference sequence). The CDR3 region is CASSIGDSRFTDTQYF. CDR3 sequence (DNA): TGTGCCAGTAGTATAGGGGACTCCCGTTTCACAGATACGCAGTATTTT.

CDR3 loop: CASSELDFTGELFF. The CDR3 DNA is TGTGCCAGCAGTGAACTCGACTTCACCGGGGAGCTGTTTTTT. The chain has TRBV6-1 and TRBJ2-2; D is ambiguous. Germline V gene data show CDR1 as MNHNS and CDR2 as SASEGT. The length of the CDR3 is 14 residues. Trimming took 2 bases from V and 4 from J, leaving 8 bases between them.

A few counts support this clone. The chain carries TRBV11-2 and TRBJ2-3, with D perhaps matching TRBD2 (5 bases). CDR1 is SGHAT and CDR2 is FQNNGV in the germline V gene. The CDR3 spans 16 residues. Trimming pared 3 bases from V and 1 base from J, leaving 14 bases between. CDR3 sequence reads: CASSLGRGFGTDTQYF. The CDR3 DNA follows: TGTGCCAGCAGCTTGGGGAGAGGGTTCGGCACAGATACGCAGTATTTT. The complete variable domain, with remaining parts taken from reference TRBV11-2 and TRBJ2-3, reads EAGVAQSPRYKIIEKRQSVAFWCNPISGHATLYWYQQILGQGPKLLIQFQNNGVVDDSQLPKDRFSAERLKGVDSTLKIQPAKLEDSAVYLCASSLGRGFGTDTQYFGPGTRLTVL.

This rearrangement joins TRBV19 to TRBJ2-7, with TRBD1 matching over 9 bases. The germline V gene encodes CDR1 LNHDA and CDR2 SQIVND (reference sequence). The V segment lost 4 bases and the J segment 2 bases; nucleotides outside the gene matches: 6. The CDR3 sequence is 15 residues long. Here the CDR3 reads CASSRDRGKAYEQYF. The CDR3 DNA reads TGTGCCAGTAGTAGAGACAGGGGGAAAGCCTACGAGCAGTACTTC.

V usage is TRBV20-1 and J usage is TRBJ1-2, with D maybe TRBD1 (5 bases). Trimming shortened V by 6 bases and J by 3 bases, and 8 bases separated the two germline ends. The CDR3 loop spans 11 amino acids. Germline V lookup: CDR1 DFQATT, CDR2 SNEGSKA (reference sequence). CDR3 residues: CSATGDYGYTF. CDR3 nucleotide sequence: TGCAGTGCCACGGGGGACTATGGCTACACCTTC.

This clone has just one count. J is TRBJ1-6 and V is TRBV13, with D perhaps TRBD1 (5 bases). Trimming left V 5 bases short and J 0 bases short, with 17 bases between. The CDR3 spans 18 residues. CDR1 and CDR2 (germline): PRHDT, FYEKMQ (reference sequence). As DNA, the CDR3 is TGTGCCAGCAGCCTAAACGGGGGGGGAAGCTCCTATAATTCACCCCTCCACTTT. As protein: CASSLNGGGSSYNSPLHF.

The J gene is TRBJ1-6, the V gene TRBV7-2, with 8 bases identical to TRBD1. Germline V gene data show CDR1 as SGHTA and CDR2 as FQGNSA. The CDR3 totals 16 residues. The V gene end was trimmed by 5 bases and the J gene end by 6 bases; junction bases not matched to a gene: 9. This CDR3 is CASSQRQGTANSPLHF. The CDR3 DNA sequence: TGTGCCAGCAGCCAGCGACAGGGGACCGCTAATTCACCCCTCCACTTT.

The chain is built from TRBV11-2 and TRBJ2-1; TRBD1 matches at 7 bases. The CDR3 covers 16 residues. Germline V CDR1 and CDR2: SGHAT, FQNNGV. V was pared by 5 bases and J by 7 bases, with 14 bases of the junction left unmatched. The CDR3 region is CASSPWVGGFLNEQFF. The CDR3 DNA is TGTGCCAGCAGCCCCTGGGTAGGGGGCTTTTTGAATGAGCAGTTCTTC.

The gene calls are TRBV7-9 and TRBJ2-5; 8 bases fit TRBD2. Germline loops: CDR1 SEHNR, CDR2 FQNEAQ (reference sequence). V dropped 5 bases and J dropped 4; count of bases not matched to a gene: 6. This CDR3 comprises 14 residues. The CDR3 here is CASSLRAGAETQYF. The CDR3 nucleotides are TGTGCCAGCAGCCTAAGAGCGGGAGCAGAGACCCAGTACTTC. Variable domain in full (rest from reference TRBV7-9 and TRBJ2-5): DTGVSQNPRHKITKRGQNVTFRCDPISEHNRLYWYRQTLGQGPEFLTYFQNEAQLEKSRLLSDRFSAERPKGSFSTLEIQRTEQGDSAMYLCASSLRAGAETQYFGPGTRLLVL.

The chain employs TRBV18 and TRBJ1-1, with 8 bases identical to TRBD1. Germline V gene data show CDR1 as KGHSH and CDR2 as LQKENI. The CDR3 covers 15 residues. J gave up 3 bases and V 3 bases, and 6 bases lay outside the gene matches. The CDR3 DNA is TGTGCCAGCTCACCCCGGACAGGGTGGTACACTGAAGCTTTCTTT. It is translated as CASSPRTGWYTEAFF.

V and J are TRBV29-1 and TRBJ2-5, with a tentative D call TRBD1 (5 bases). CDR1 is SQVTM and CDR2 is ANQGSEA in the germline V gene. The CDR3 covers 10 residues. Between the trimmed V and J ends, which lost 7 bases and 2 bases, there was a span of 5 bases. DNA for the CDR3: TGCAGCGGGACACAAGAGACCCAGTACTTC. Translating gives CSGTQETQYF.

The chain couples TRBV2 to TRBJ1-5; 7 bases match TRBD1. Trimming took 6 bases from V and 10 from J; bases not matched to a gene: 9. This CDR3 comprises 13 residues. Germline CDR1 is SNHLY and CDR2 is FYNNEI. In nucleotides, the CDR3 is TGTGCCAGCAGCGGGACAGAGTTTTCTCCCCAGCATTTT. Translation gives CASSGTEFSPQHF.

The genes are TRBV7-3 and TRBJ2-7; 8 positions match TRBD2. The germline V gene has CDR1 SGHTA and CDR2 FQGTGA. After removal of 3 bases from V and 0 bases from J, the junction contained 4 bases not matched to a gene. This CDR3 spans 15 amino acids. The CDR3, as DNA: TGTGCCAGCAGCTTCGCAGCGGGAGTCTCCTACGAGCAGTACTTC. Amino acid sequence: CASSFAAGVSYEQYF.

The chain joins TRBV19 to TRBJ2-6; D ambiguous. V was clipped by 3 bases and J by 0 bases, with 6 bases between them. This CDR3 region has 15 residues. CDR1 and CDR2 (germline): LNHDA, SQIVND (reference sequence). The CDR3 bases are TGTGCCAGTAGTATCCAGTACTCTGGGGCCAACGTCCTGACTTTC. Amino acid sequence: CASSIQYSGANVLTF.

This clone was counted between two and nine times. The CDR3 loop reads CASSLGAASGNTIYF. DNA for the CDR3: TGTGCCAGCAGCTTAGGGGCCGCCTCTGGAAACACCATATATTTT. The genes are TRBV11-3 and TRBJ1-3, with D unclear. V lost 1 base, J lost 0 bases, and 7 bases lay in between. CDR1 and CDR2 from the germline V gene are SGHNT and YENEEA. The CDR3 extends over 15 amino acids.

This chain joins TRBV24-1 and TRBJ2-7, with D perhaps matching TRBD1 (6 bases). The V end lost 3 bases, the J end lost 2 bases, and 13 bases lay between the germline ends. Germline-derived CDR1 and CDR2 are KGHDR and SFDVKD. This CDR3 is 15 amino acids long. The CDR3 DNA reads TGTGCCACCAGTGATCCCGGACAGCTTCCCTACGAGCAGTACTTC. Amino acid sequence: CATSDPGQLPYEQYF.

V is TRBV27 and J is TRBJ2-7; 13 nucleotides line up with TRBD2. The CDR3 is made up of 17 amino acids. V dropped 4 bases and J dropped 5; count of bases not matched to a gene: 11. Germline CDR1 and CDR2: MNHEY and SMNVEV (reference sequence). The CDR3 reads CASSSWGLAGSGHEQYF. CDR3 DNA: TGTGCCAGCAGTTCGTGGGGACTAGCGGGAAGCGGTCACGAGCAGTACTTC.